This T cell receptor (beta chain) was retrieved from a study of blood T cell repertoires in COVID-19. Across the whole study: Sample material is recorded as cDNA or gDNA derived from T cells, B-cell-depleted T cells, or PBMCs.

Sequenced by immunoSEQ multiplex PCR; TCRdb stores in-frame clones only, minus some. This table has roughly 410,000 clones, approximately 91% appearing once. The CDR3 covers 13 residues. Trimming left V 9 bases short and J 3 bases short, with 14 bases between. Germline V CDR1 and CDR2: SNHLY, FYNNEI. Sequenced: peripheral blood. This TCR came from a woman between 40 and 55 years old with COVID-19, enrolled during active disease. The chain combines TRBV2 with TRBJ1-1; D is ambiguous. CDR3 region: CASLSGRDTEAFF. As DNA, the CDR3 is TGTGCCAGTCTCTCGGGAAGGGACACTGAAGCTTTCTTT.